A single sample gave rise to the 8 T cell receptor beta chains below, sequenced in a study of shared clonotypes between healthy human individuals. TCRdb's table, derived via immunoSEQ multiplex PCR, lists solely in-frame clones and lacks some. The data show 2 million to 3 million clones, with 93% seen just once and about 0.34% held by the top ten. Sequencing was performed on naive CD4+ T cells from PBMCs. This sample's subset: CD45RA+ positively selected. Receptor source: a young man in good health. Some clones in this sample may be carry-over from other donors' samples.

This chain uses TRBV19 with TRBJ2-2, with 12 bases matching TRBD2. The ends lost 3 bases at V and 3 bases at J; junction bases unmatched: 2. Germline CDR1 is LNHDA and CDR2 is SQIVND (reference sequence). The CDR3 length is 16 residues. The CDR3 protein is CASSMRLAGDTGELFF. CDR3 DNA sequence: TGTGCCAGTAGTATGAGACTAGCGGGAGACACCGGGGAGCTGTTTTTT.

This clone was seen only once. This sequence joins TRBV6-6 and TRBJ1-2, with 7 bases lining up with TRBD1. The V gene's germline CDR1 is MNHNY and CDR2 SVGAGI (reference sequence). V gave up 0 bases and J gave up 8 bases; unmatched junction bases: 9. This CDR3 is built from 15 residues. CDR3 in DNA: TGTGCCAGCAGTTACTCTTGGGAGGGGGCGAGAGGCTACACCTTC. Translation: CASSYSWEGARGYTF.

This clone was counted once. The chain couples TRBV2 to TRBJ1-2; TRBD1 agrees at 9 bases. CDR1 is SNHLY and CDR2 is FYNNEI in the germline V gene. The CDR3 loop spans 15 amino acids. V lost 5 bases, J lost 6 bases, and 10 bases stayed unmatched. The CDR3 DNA sequence: TGTGCCAGCAGTAAGAACACAGGGGGCGCAGATGGCTACACCTTC. Translated, it gives CASSKNTGGADGYTF. Variable domain in full (rest from reference TRBV2 and TRBJ1-2): EPEVTQTPSHQVTQMGQEVILRCVPISNHLYFYWYRQILGQKVEFLVSFYNNEISEKSEIFDDQFSVERPDGSNFTLKIRSTKLEDSAMYFCASSKNTGGADGYTFGSGTRLTVV.

The gene calls are TRBV28 and TRBJ1-1; D is unresolved. The CDR3 contains 19 residues. Trimming removed 5 bases at V and 4 bases at J, with 29 bases between. Germline CDR1 MDHEN, CDR2 SYDVKM. CDR3 nucleotide sequence: TGTGCCAGCAGTATTACGATTGAGCAACGTGGGGTGGTGGGCACTGAAGCTTTCTTT. This sequence encodes CASSITIEQRGVVGTEAFF.

This rearrangement joins TRBV27 to TRBJ1-2; 11 bases map to TRBD1. The CDR3 has 15 amino acids. CDR1 is MNHEY, CDR2 SMNVEV, per germline (reference sequence). V was clipped by 3 bases and J by 6 bases; unmatched bases: 6. In DNA form, the CDR3 reads TGTGCCAGCAGTTTTGAAGGACAGGGGGCAAATGGCTACACCTTC. This sequence encodes CASSFEGQGANGYTF.

The V gene is TRBV11-1, the J gene TRBJ1-1; 9 nucleotides align to TRBD1. The CDR3 spans 14 residues. Germline V CDR1 and CDR2: SGHAT, FQDESV (reference sequence). The trim removed 5 bases at V and 5 bases at J, leaving 6 bases unmatched. The CDR3: CASSHSTGGTEAFF. The CDR3, as DNA: TGTGCCAGCAGCCACTCGACAGGGGGGACTGAAGCTTTCTTT.

The chain links TRBV7-9 to TRBJ2-7, with D possibly being TRBD2 (5 bases). This CDR3 is 14 amino acids long. Trimming took 4 bases from V and 2 from J, leaving 12 bases between them. Germline CDR1 and CDR2: SEHNR and FQNEAQ (reference sequence). CDR3 protein: CASSSGLGTYEQYF. CDR3 sequence (DNA): TGTGCCAGCAGCTCCGGACTGGGAACCTACGAGCAGTACTTC.

This clone was picked up one time. The chain's CDR3 is CASSLGDRPRTDTQYF. CDR3 DNA: TGCGCCAGCAGCTTGGGAGACAGGCCCCGCACAGATACGCAGTATTTT. This chain connects TRBV5-1 to TRBJ2-3; D might be TRBD1 (6 bases). The CDR3 loop spans 16 amino acids. Trimming left V 0 bases short and J 1 base short, with 12 bases between. Germline V gives CDR1 SGHRS, CDR2 YFSETQ.